This T cell receptor beta chain was observed in a study of T cells in Graves' hyperthyroidism and ophthalmopathy. This clonotype came up many times. In germline, CDR1 is DFQATT, CDR2 SNEGSKA (reference sequence). The CDR3 spans 15 residues. V was shortened by 2 bases and J by 2 bases, with 16 bases between the two germline ends. Amplified regions were TCR beta CDR3 sequences from RNA transcripts. With the HTBI primer set, the TCR CDR3 went through a first round of RT-PCR. TCRdb re-analysed the multiplex PCR reads in MiXCR, keeping a single row per CDR3 protein. The sample lists around 180,000 distinct CDR3 sequences; about a sixth were seen once.

This clonotype was sampled from a woman aged 50 to 65 with Graves' hyperthyroidism. This chain connects TRBV20-1 to TRBJ2-7; D might be TRBD1 (5 bases). The sequenced sample was blood. CDR3 loop: CSARTQGRGTYEQYF. The DNA of the CDR3 is TGCAGTGCTAGAACGCAGGGAAGGGGTACCTACGAGCAGTACTTC.